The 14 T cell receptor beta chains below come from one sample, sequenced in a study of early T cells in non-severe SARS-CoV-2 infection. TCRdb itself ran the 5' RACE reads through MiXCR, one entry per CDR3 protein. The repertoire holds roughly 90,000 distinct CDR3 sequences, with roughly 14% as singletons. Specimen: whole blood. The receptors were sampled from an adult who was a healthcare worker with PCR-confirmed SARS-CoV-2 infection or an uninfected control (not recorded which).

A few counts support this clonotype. The CDR3 region has the DNA TGTGCCACTAAATTGGGAGGGGTAAATACGCAGTATTTT. Protein product: CATKLGGVNTQYF. The V and J genes are TRBV19 and TRBJ2-3, with 7 nucleotides matching TRBD2. This CDR3 is built from 13 residues. Germline V gene data show CDR1 as LNHDA and CDR2 as SQIVND (reference sequence). V was clipped by 10 bases and J by 7 bases; unmatched bases: 11.

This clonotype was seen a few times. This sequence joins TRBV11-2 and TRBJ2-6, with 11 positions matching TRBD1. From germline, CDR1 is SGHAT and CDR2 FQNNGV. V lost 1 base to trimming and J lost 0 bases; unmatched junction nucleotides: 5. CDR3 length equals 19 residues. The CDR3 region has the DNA TGTGCCAGCAGCTTAGTTGGGACAGGGGGTCGCTCTGGGGCCAACGTCCTGACTTTC. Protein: CASSLVGTGGRSGANVLTF. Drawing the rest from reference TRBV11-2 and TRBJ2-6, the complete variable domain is EAGVAQSPRYKIIEKRQSVAFWCNPISGHATLYWYQQILGQGPKLLIQFQNNGVVDDSQLPKDRFSAERLKGVDSTLKIQPAKLEDSAVYLCASSLVGTGGRSGANVLTFGAGSRLTVL.

The CDR3 sequence is CASTPSRQNYGYTF. The CDR3 DNA is TGTGCCAGCACCCCGAGTCGGCAGAACTATGGCTACACCTTC. The chain is built from TRBV7-2 and TRBJ1-2; no firm D call. Germline V gene sequence: CDR1 SGHTA, CDR2 FQGNSA. Trimming stripped 7 bases from V and 2 bases from J, with 14 bases between. The CDR3 consists of 14 residues.

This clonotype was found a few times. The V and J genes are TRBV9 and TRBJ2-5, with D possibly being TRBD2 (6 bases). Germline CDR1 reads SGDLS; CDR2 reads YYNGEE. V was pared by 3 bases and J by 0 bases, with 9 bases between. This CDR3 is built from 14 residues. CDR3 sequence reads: CASSAGGNQETQYF. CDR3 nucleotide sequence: TGTGCCAGCAGCGCCGGGGGAAACCAAGAGACCCAGTACTTC.

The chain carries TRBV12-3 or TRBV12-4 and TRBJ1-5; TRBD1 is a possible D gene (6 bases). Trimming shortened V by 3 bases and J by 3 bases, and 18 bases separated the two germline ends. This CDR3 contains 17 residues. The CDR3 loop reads CASSFSETDRTNQPQHF. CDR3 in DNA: TGTGCCAGCAGTTTCAGCGAAACTGACAGGACCAATCAGCCCCAGCATTTT.

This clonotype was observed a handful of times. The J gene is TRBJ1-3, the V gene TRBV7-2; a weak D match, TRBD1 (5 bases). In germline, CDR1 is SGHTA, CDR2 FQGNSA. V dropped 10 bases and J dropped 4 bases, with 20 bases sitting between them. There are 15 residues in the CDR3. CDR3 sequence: CATAHRDEAGNTIYF. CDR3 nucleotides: TGTGCCACCGCACACCGGGACGAAGCCGGAAACACCATATATTTT.

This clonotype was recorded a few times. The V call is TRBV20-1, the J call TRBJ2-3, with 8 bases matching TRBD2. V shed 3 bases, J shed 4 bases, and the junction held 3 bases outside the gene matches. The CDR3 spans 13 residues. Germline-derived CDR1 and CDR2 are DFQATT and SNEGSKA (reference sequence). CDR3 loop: CSASGGAADTQYF. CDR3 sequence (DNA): TGCAGTGCTAGCGGGGGGGCCGCAGATACGCAGTATTTT.

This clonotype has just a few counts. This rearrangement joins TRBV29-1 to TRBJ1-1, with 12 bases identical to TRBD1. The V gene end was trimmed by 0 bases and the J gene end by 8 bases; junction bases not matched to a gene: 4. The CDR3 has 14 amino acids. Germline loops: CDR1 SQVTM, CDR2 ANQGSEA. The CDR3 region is CSVEEGTGGAEAFF. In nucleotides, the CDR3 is TGCAGCGTTGAAGAGGGGACAGGGGGCGCGGAAGCTTTCTTT.

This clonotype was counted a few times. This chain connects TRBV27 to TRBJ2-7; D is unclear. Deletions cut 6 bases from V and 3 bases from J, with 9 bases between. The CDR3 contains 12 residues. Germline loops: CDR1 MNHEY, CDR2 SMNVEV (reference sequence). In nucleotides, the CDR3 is TGTGCCAGCAGCCCGACACTCTACGAGCAGTACGTC. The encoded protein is CASSPTLYEQYV.

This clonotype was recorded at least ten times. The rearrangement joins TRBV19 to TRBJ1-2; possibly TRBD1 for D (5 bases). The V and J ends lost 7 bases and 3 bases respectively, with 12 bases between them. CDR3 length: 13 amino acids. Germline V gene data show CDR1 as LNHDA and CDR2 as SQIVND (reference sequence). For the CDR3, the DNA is TGTGCCAGTACCGGCAGGGAATACTATGGCTACACCTTC. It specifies CASTGREYYGYTF.

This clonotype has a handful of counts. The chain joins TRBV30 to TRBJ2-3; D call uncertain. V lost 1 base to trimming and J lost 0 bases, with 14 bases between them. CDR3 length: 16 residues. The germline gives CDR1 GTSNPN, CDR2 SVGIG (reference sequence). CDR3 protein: CAWSGLGIRSTDTQYF. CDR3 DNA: TGTGCCTGGAGTGGACTCGGAATCCGGAGCACAGATACGCAGTATTTT.

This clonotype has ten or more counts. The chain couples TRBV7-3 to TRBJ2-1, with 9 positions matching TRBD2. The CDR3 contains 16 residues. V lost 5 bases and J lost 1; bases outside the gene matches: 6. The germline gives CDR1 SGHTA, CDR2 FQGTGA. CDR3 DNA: TGTGCCAGCAGCCCACAAGCGGGGGGTTCCTACAATGAGCAGTTCTTC. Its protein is CASSPQAGGSYNEQFF.

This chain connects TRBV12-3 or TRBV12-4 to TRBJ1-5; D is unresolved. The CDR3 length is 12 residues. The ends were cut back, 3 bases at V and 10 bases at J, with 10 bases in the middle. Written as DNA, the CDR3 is TGTGCCAGCAGTTTGGCGGCGGGCCCCCAGCATTTT. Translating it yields CASSLAAGPQHF.

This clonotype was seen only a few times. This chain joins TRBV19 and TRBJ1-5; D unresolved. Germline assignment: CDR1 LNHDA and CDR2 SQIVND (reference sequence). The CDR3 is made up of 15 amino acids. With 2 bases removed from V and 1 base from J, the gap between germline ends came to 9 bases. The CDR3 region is CASSILGRSNQPQHF. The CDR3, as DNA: TGTGCCAGTAGTATATTGGGTAGGAGCAATCAGCCCCAGCATTTT.